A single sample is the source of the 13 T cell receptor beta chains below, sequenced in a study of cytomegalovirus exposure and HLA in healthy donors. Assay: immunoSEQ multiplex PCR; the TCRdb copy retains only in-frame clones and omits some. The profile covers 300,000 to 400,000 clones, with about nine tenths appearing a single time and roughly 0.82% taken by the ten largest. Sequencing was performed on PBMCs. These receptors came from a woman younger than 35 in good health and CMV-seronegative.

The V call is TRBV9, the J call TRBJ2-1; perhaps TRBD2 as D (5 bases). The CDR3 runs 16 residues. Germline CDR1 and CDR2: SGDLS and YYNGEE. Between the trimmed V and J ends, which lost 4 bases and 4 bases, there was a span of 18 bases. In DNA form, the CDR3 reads TGTGCCAGCAGCCCAACTGGGAGCGCCCGATACAATGAGCAGTTCTTC. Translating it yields CASSPTGSARYNEQFF.

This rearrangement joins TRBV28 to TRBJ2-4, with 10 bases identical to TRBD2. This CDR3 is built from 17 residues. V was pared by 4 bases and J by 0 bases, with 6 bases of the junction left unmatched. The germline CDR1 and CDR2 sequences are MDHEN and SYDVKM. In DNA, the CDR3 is TGTGCCAGCAGTTACTCTAGCGGGGGTAAAGCCAAAAACATTCAGTACTTC. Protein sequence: CASSYSSGGKAKNIQYF.

The CDR3 protein is CASSELGLRSSYNEQFF. The CDR3, as DNA: TGTGCCAGCAGTGAATTGGGGCTCAGAAGCTCCTACAATGAGCAGTTCTTC. This chain connects TRBV6-1 to TRBJ2-1, with a tentative D call TRBD1 (5 bases). The V gene lost 2 bases and the J gene lost 0 bases, with 14 bases spanning the gap. Germline-derived CDR1 and CDR2 are MNHNS and SASEGT. This CDR3 contains 17 residues.

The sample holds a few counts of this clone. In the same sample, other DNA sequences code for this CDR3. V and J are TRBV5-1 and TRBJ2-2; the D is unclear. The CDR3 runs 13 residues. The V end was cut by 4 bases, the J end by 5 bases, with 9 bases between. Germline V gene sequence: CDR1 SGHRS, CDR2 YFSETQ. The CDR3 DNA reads TGCGCCAGCAGCGGCCGAGGAACCGGGGAGCTGTTTTTT. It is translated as CASSGRGTGELFF.

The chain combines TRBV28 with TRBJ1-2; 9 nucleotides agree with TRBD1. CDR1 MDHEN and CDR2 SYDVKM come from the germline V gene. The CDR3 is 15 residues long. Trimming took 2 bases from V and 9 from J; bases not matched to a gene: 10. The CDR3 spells CASSLTPGQGPRYTF. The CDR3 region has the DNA TGTGCCAGCAGTTTAACTCCGGGACAGGGACCTCGCTACACCTTC.

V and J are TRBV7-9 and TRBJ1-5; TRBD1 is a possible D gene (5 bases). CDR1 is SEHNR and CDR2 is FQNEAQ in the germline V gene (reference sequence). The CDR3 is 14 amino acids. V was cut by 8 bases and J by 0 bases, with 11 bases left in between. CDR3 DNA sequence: TGTGCCAGCTCCGGGGGGTATAGCAATCAGCCCCAGCATTTT. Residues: CASSGGYSNQPQHF. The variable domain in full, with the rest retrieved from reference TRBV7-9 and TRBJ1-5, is DTGVSQNPRHKITKRGQNVTFRCDPISEHNRLYWYRQTLGQGPEFLTYFQNEAQLEKSRLLSDRFSAERPKGSFSTLEIQRTEQGDSAMYLCASSGGYSNQPQHFGDGTRLSIL.

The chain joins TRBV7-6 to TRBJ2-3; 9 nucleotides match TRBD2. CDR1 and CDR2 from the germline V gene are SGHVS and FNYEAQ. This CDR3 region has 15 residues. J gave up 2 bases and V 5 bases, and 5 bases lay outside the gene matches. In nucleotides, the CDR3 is TGTGCCAGCAGCCTACAGCGGGGGGCCACAGATACGCAGTATTTT. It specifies CASSLQRGATDTQYF.

The CDR3 protein is CASALGTGAYEQYF. The CDR3 DNA reads as TGTGCCAGCGCGCTGGGGACAGGGGCCTACGAGCAGTACTTC. The genes are TRBV28 and TRBJ2-7; 10 nucleotides line up with TRBD1. Germline values: CDR1 MDHEN, CDR2 SYDVKM. The ends lost 8 bases at V and 2 bases at J; junction bases unmatched: 6. CDR3 length: 14 residues.

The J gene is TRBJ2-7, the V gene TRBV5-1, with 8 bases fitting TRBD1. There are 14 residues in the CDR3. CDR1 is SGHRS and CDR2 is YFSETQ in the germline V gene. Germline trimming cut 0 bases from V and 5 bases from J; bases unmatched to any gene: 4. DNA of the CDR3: TGCGCCAGCAGCTTGGACAGGGGGATCAACGAGCAGTACTTC. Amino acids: CASSLDRGINEQYF.

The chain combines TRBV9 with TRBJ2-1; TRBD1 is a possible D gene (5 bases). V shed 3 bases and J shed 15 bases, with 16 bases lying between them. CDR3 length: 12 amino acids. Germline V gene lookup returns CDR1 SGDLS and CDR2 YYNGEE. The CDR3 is CASSATEAVRFF. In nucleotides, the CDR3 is TGTGCCAGCAGCGCGACAGAGGCCGTGAGGTTCTTC.

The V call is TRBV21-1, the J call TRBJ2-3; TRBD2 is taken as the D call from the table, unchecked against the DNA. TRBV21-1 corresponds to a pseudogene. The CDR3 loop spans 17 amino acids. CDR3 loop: CASSSPGLAGGYDTQYF. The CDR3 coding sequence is TGTGCCAGCAGCTCCCCGGGACTAGCGGGGGGTTATGATACGCAGTATTTT.

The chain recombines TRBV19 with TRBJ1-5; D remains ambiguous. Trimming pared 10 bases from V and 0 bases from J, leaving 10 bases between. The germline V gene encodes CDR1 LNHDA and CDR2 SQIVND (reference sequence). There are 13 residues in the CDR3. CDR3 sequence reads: CATRRVSNQPQHF. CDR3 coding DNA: TGTGCCACGAGGAGAGTTAGCAATCAGCCCCAGCATTTT.

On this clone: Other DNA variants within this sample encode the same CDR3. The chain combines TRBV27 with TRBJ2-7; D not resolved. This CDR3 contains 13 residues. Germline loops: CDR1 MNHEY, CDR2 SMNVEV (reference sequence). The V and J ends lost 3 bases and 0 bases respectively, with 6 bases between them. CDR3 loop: CASSFRSSYEQYF. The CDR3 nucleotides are TGTGCCAGCAGTTTCCGGAGCTCCTACGAGCAGTACTTC.